The 24 T cell receptor beta chains reported below all come from one sample, sequenced in a study of CD8+ T cells in alopecia areata. Extracted RNA was reverse transcribed into cDNA, the sequencing template. The method was immunoSEQ multiplex PCR; TCRdb's version includes in-frame clones alone and lacks a portion of them. Of hundreds of thousands of clones listed, over 45% are singletons. Specified treatment: oral pan-JAK inhibitor, 5-10 mg twice daily. Sequenced here: CD4+ T cells sorted from blood, sampled at week 24, from a patient treated with tofacitinib. Receptor source: a human donor with alopecia areata.

V gene TRBV29-1 combines with J gene TRBJ2-5, with TRBD1 matching 8 bases. The DNA matches TRBJ2-7 better at its end, which makes the J call doubtful. Germline V CDR1 and CDR2: SQVTM, ANQGSEA. This CDR3 spans 13 amino acids. The CDR3 region is CSVAQGGSYEQYF. The CDR3 nucleotides read TGCAGCGTTGCACAGGGGGGCTCCTACGAGCAGTACTTC.

To note about this clone: Other DNA variants within this sample encode the same CDR3. The CDR3 loop is CAWGDSSYEQYF. The CDR3 region has the DNA TGTGCCTGGGGAGACAGCTCCTACGAGCAGTACTTC. The J gene is TRBJ2-7, the V gene TRBV30; a possible D gene is TRBD1 (5 bases). Germline V lookup: CDR1 GTSNPN, CDR2 SVGIG (reference sequence). Deletions cut 5 bases from V and 0 bases from J, with 8 bases between. CDR3 size: 12 residues.

The rearrangement joins TRBV30 to TRBJ2-2; no clear D gene. The CDR3 consists of 12 residues. Trimming left V 4 bases short and J 4 bases short, with 7 bases between. CDR1 and CDR2 from the germline V gene are GTSNPN and SVGIG (reference sequence). In DNA, the CDR3 is TGTGCCTGGATCGATTTCACCGGGGAGCTGTTTTTT. It specifies CAWIDFTGELFF.

The chain links TRBV30 to TRBJ1-2; D is unresolved. The CDR3 is made up of 12 amino acids. Per the germline V gene, CDR1 is GTSNPN and CDR2 is SVGIG (reference sequence). The V end was cut by 1 base, the J end by 8 bases, with 11 bases between. Here the CDR3 reads CAWSDRKVGYTF. DNA for the CDR3: TGTGCCTGGAGTGACCGAAAGGTCGGCTACACCTTC.

In this sample, this clone turned up a few times. The V call is TRBV11-2, the J call TRBJ1-5; D is unclear. Germline V gene lookup returns CDR1 SGHAT and CDR2 FQNNGV. The V gene lost 5 bases and the J gene lost 1 base, with 12 bases spanning the gap. The length of the CDR3 is 15 residues. Here the CDR3 reads CASSLAGGSNQPQHF. The DNA of the CDR3 is TGTGCCAGCAGCCTCGCTGGCGGGAGCAATCAGCCCCAGCATTTT.

J is TRBJ1-1 and V is TRBV7-9; D is perhaps TRBD1 (5 bases). The CDR3 has 14 amino acids. The V end was cut by 5 bases, the J end by 4 bases, with 14 bases between. Germline CDR1 is SEHNR and CDR2 is FQNEAQ (reference sequence). The CDR3 here is CASSIRDGGTEAFF. CDR3 nucleotides: TGTGCCAGCAGCATCCGGGACGGAGGCACTGAAGCTTTCTTT. The whole variable domain, filled in from reference TRBV7-9 and TRBJ1-1, reads DTGVSQNPRHKITKRGQNVTFRCDPISEHNRLYWYRQTLGQGPEFLTYFQNEAQLEKSRLLSDRFSAERPKGSFSTLEIQRTEQGDSAMYLCASSIRDGGTEAFFGQGTRLTVV.

The gene calls are TRBV5-1 and TRBJ1-1, with a tentative D call TRBD1 (6 bases). This CDR3 spans 11 amino acids. The V and J ends lost 6 bases and 6 bases respectively, with 9 bases between them. Germline loops: CDR1 SGHRS, CDR2 YFSETQ. The CDR3 sequence is CASTGGPEAFF. As DNA, the CDR3 is TGCGCCAGCACGGGGGGGCCTGAAGCTTTCTTT.

The chain recombines TRBV29-1 with TRBJ2-3, with D uncertain. CDR3 length: 12 amino acids. V was clipped by 1 base and J by 4 bases, with 6 bases between them. CDR1 and CDR2 from the germline V gene are SQVTM and ANQGSEA. The CDR3 DNA reads as TGCAGCGTTGAAGGCACAGCAGATACGCAGTATTTT. This encodes CSVEGTADTQYF.

Only one count was recorded for this clone. This sequence joins TRBV5-1 and TRBJ2-1, with unresolved D. Germline V gene lookup returns CDR1 SGHRS and CDR2 YFSETQ. V lost 0 bases to trimming and J lost 0 bases, with 7 bases between them. The CDR3 length is 15 residues. The CDR3 coding sequence is TGCGCCAGCAGCTTGGAACGGCTCTCCTACAATGAGCAGTTCTTC. It encodes CASSLERLSYNEQFF.

This chain joins TRBV28 and TRBJ2-3; D may be TRBD1 (6 bases). The CDR3 totals 12 residues. CDR1 is MDHEN and CDR2 is SYDVKM in the germline V gene. The V and J ends lost 7 bases and 12 bases respectively, with 17 bases between them. CDR3 in amino acids: CASMTGPTSQYF. CDR3 nucleotides: TGTGCCAGCATGACAGGTCCAACGTCACAGTATTTT.

The CDR3 loop reads CASSKWTVASGGPPYEQYF. The CDR3 DNA is TGTGCCAGCAGCAAATGGACAGTTGCTAGCGGGGGGCCTCCCTACGAGCAGTACTTC. J is TRBJ2-7 and V is TRBV2; 11 bases map to TRBD2. Looked up from germline, CDR1 is SNHLY and CDR2 is FYNNEI. V lost 6 bases, J lost 2 bases, and 18 bases stayed unmatched. This CDR3 has 19 residues.

V usage is TRBV7-9 and J usage is TRBJ2-4; D unresolved. CDR3 size: 17 residues. The V and J ends lost 0 bases and 0 bases respectively, with 12 bases between them. From germline, CDR1 is SEHNR and CDR2 FQNEAQ (reference sequence). The CDR3 protein is CASSLAYRVIAKNIQYF. The DNA for the CDR3 is TGTGCCAGCAGCTTAGCGTATAGGGTGATAGCCAAAAACATTCAGTACTTC.

A single count supports this clone. The chain links TRBV20-1 to TRBJ1-1; a possible D gene is TRBD1 (5 bases). The germline V and J ends were trimmed by 0 bases and 11 bases, with 7 bases remaining between them. Looked up from germline, CDR1 is DFQATT and CDR2 is SNEGSKA (reference sequence). The CDR3 length is 10 residues. The CDR3 is CSAREEGAFF. The CDR3 nucleotides are TGCAGTGCTAGAGAGGAGGGGGCTTTCTTT.

The V gene is TRBV2, the J gene TRBJ2-1, with 7 bases fitting TRBD2. This CDR3 contains 15 residues. V dropped 4 bases and J dropped 10; count of bases not matched to a gene: 13. From germline, CDR1 is SNHLY and CDR2 FYNNEI. CDR3 DNA sequence: TGTGCCAGCAGTGTGGCAGCGGGATGGGTAGAAGAGCAGTTCTTC. As protein: CASSVAAGWVEEQFF. Based on the CDR3 plus reference TRBV2 and TRBJ2-1, the full variable domain is EPEVTQTPSHQVTQMGQEVILRCVPISNHLYFYWYRQILGQKVEFLVSFYNNEISEKSEIFDDQFSVERPDGSNFTLKIRSTKLEDSAMYFCASSVAAGWVEEQFFGPGTRLTVL.

The J gene is TRBJ1-6, the V gene TRBV7-2; the D is unclear. Trimming removed 0 bases from V and 2 bases from J, with 11 bases in between. The CDR3 is 17 residues long. Germline lookup yields CDR1 SGHTA and CDR2 FQGNSA. The CDR3 loop is CASSLAIRAPYNSPLHF. For the CDR3, the DNA is TGTGCCAGCAGCTTAGCAATAAGGGCCCCCTATAATTCACCCCTCCACTTT.

The chain couples TRBV25-1 to TRBJ1-2, with D maybe TRBD1 (6 bases). V was cut by 8 bases and J by 5 bases, with 21 bases left in between. The CDR3 has 15 residues. Per germline, CDR1 MGHDK and CDR2 SYGVNS. CDR3 bases: TGTGCCAGCTCTCCCCCAGGGGCCTCCTTTTATGGCTACACCTTC. Protein: CASSPPGASFYGYTF.

This clone has just a few counts. This specimen includes other DNA sequences encoding the same CDR3. The chain joins TRBV19 to TRBJ2-7; 8 bases map to TRBD1. This CDR3 spans 13 amino acids. Germline-derived CDR1 and CDR2 are LNHDA and SQIVND (reference sequence). V lost 6 bases and J lost 0; bases outside the gene matches: 1. The CDR3 DNA reads TGTGCCAGTAGAGACAGGGGCTCCTACGAGCAGTACTTC. Protein sequence: CASRDRGSYEQYF.

The chain links TRBV6-5 to TRBJ2-7; 8 nucleotides agree with TRBD1. The CDR3 is made up of 13 amino acids. After removal of 6 bases from V and 6 bases from J, the junction contained 7 bases not matched to a gene. Germline-derived CDR1 and CDR2 are MNHEY and SVGAGI. The CDR3 loop reads CASRGTGGLEQYF. The CDR3, as DNA: TGTGCCAGCAGAGGGACAGGTGGCCTCGAGCAGTACTTC.

The chain recombines TRBV30 with TRBJ1-2; a weak D match, TRBD1 (5 bases). Trimming left V 3 bases short and J 2 bases short, with 10 bases between. The CDR3 runs 13 residues. Per the germline V gene, CDR1 is GTSNPN and CDR2 is SVGIG (reference sequence). In nucleotides, the CDR3 is TGTGCCTGGAGAGGGACGGGGAACTATGGCTACACCTTC. Protein: CAWRGTGNYGYTF.

The chain has TRBV29-1 and TRBJ2-7, with a possible D match to TRBD1 (6 bases). The CDR3 contains 14 residues. Germline lookup yields CDR1 SQVTM and CDR2 ANQGSEA. Trimming left V 3 bases short and J 2 bases short, with 14 bases between. CDR3 amino acids: CSVDSGHPAYEQYF. The CDR3 DNA is TGCAGCGTTGACTCGGGACACCCAGCCTACGAGCAGTACTTC.

The genes are TRBV2 and TRBJ2-2; D is perhaps TRBD1 (5 bases). CDR1 SNHLY and CDR2 FYNNEI come from the germline V gene. The CDR3 loop spans 14 amino acids. Trimming removed 6 bases at V and 2 bases at J, with 10 bases between. The CDR3 protein is CASRPTVNTGELFF. CDR3 DNA: TGTGCCAGCAGGCCGACAGTAAACACCGGGGAGCTGTTTTTT.

This clone was recorded once. The chain combines TRBV25-1 with TRBJ1-2, with 9 bases that match TRBD1. The CDR3 has 13 residues. V lost 6 bases to trimming and J lost 2 bases; unmatched junction nucleotides: 1. Per the germline V gene, CDR1 is MGHDK and CDR2 is SYGVNS. This CDR3 reads CASRTGGNYGYTF. For the CDR3, the DNA is TGTGCCAGCAGGACAGGGGGGAACTATGGCTACACCTTC.

This chain connects TRBV30 to TRBJ2-7; 7 bases agree with TRBD1. This CDR3 is 13 amino acids long. Trimming removed 2 bases from V and 4 bases from J; junction bases left unmatched: 5. Germline CDR1 reads GTSNPN; CDR2 reads SVGIG (reference sequence). The CDR3 DNA is TGTGCCTGGAGTATACAGGGGACATACGAGCAGTACTTC. This sequence encodes CAWSIQGTYEQYF.

This clone was seen more than once but under ten times. The chain joins TRBV29-1 to TRBJ1-4; D is possibly TRBD1 (6 bases). The CDR3 loop spans 14 amino acids. CDR1 and CDR2 from the germline V gene are SQVTM and ANQGSEA. Trimming removed 4 bases at V and 5 bases at J, with 14 bases between. Written as DNA, the CDR3 is TGCAGCGTTGGATTGGGGCAGGGGAATGAAAAACTGTTTTTT. Encoded protein: CSVGLGQGNEKLFF.